This T cell receptor beta chain was observed in a study of T cells in Graves' hyperthyroidism and ophthalmopathy. About this clonotype: Antigen: not known.

Investigators excluded patients with uncontrolled infection, other autoimmune disease, pregnancy or lactation. For the diagnoses, clinical symptoms, serum thyroxine and TRAb, thyroid ultrasound and orbital computed tomography were used. RNA transcripts gave rise to amplified TCR beta CDR3 regions. Carried out on the TCR CDR3, a first-round RT-PCR used the HTBI primer set. In TCRdb, the multiplex PCR reads were re-called with MiXCR into one record per CDR3 protein. The sample consists of approximately 430,000 distinct CDR3 sequences, roughly 14% of them appearing once. Study-level results: Stable hyperthyroidism and ophthalmopathy were separated using 13 V-J signatures. Before onset, ophthalmopathy was predicted by the model a median around 6.5 months earlier.

The CDR3 is made up of 12 amino acids. Trimming took 7 bases from V and 1 from J; bases not matched to a gene: 2. Germline V lookup: CDR1 DFQATT, CDR2 SNEGSKA (reference sequence). The V gene is TRBV20-1, the J gene TRBJ1-1; 8 bases align to TRBD1. Sample: blood. The sequence was obtained from a man aged 18 to 30 with Graves' ophthalmopathy. The CDR3: CSGGQGNTEAFF. The CDR3 bases are TGCAGTGGCGGACAGGGGAACACTGAAGCTTTCTTT.